The rows below give T cell receptor beta chains drawn from one sample of a study of OX40 agonist ivuxolimab in advanced cancers. Only in-frame clones appear in the TCRdb table, and some are missing; sequencing was by immunoSEQ multiplex PCR. This table holds around 70,000 clones, roughly 80% found once. The sample consisted of CD4+ or CD8+ T cells sorted from blood, taken in a trial of the OX40 agonist ivuxolimab. These receptors originate from an adult with an advanced solid tumor such as melanoma, head and neck, liver or kidney cancer. Both conserved end residues are part of each CDR3. A D gene is named only where the DNA matches it firmly. Not every row has a clone size; where given, it reads once, few, many or a size class.

d_call	clone_size	cdr3_length	v_call	j_call	cdr3_nt	cdr3_aa
TRBD1	-	14	TRBV19	TRBJ1-5	TGTGCCAGTAGGTGGACAGGGGAGAACCAGCCCCAGCATTTT	CASRWTGENQPQHF
TRBD2	few	14	TRBV29-1	TRBJ2-3	TGCAGCGTTGGGGGACTAGGGAGCACAGATACGCAGTATTTT	CSVGGLGSTDTQYF
-	-	16	TRBV6-5	TRBJ2-1	TGTGCCAGCAGTTACCAGGCCACCAGCTCCTACAATGAGCAGTTCTTC	CASSYQATSSYNEQFF
-	-	12	TRBV29-1	TRBJ2-5	TGCAGCGGGTTGGGAGGCCAAGAGACCCAGTACTTC	CSGLGGQETQYF
-	-	14	TRBV5-1	TRBJ2-3	TGCGCCAGCAGCTTCACGGGTGGCGCAGATACGCAGTATTTT	CASSFTGGADTQYF
-	-	15	TRBV15	TRBJ1-3	TGTGCCACCAGCAGAGATAAGCGGTCTGGAAACACCATATATTTT	CATSRDKRSGNTIYF
-	-	14	TRBV5-1	TRBJ2-1	TGCGCCAGCAGCTTGGACTTAGGGAGGCATGAGCAGTTCTTC	CASSLDLGRHEQFF
TRBD1	-	15	TRBV4-2	TRBJ2-7	TGTGCCAGCAGCTTGGCCCGGGACAGGGTCCGCGAGCAGTACTTC	CASSLARDRVREQYF
TRBD2	-	14	TRBV5-1	TRBJ2-1	TGCGCCAGCAAGGGGACTAGTTCAGTCAATGAGCAGTTCTTC	CASKGTSSVNEQFF
-	-	14	TRBV6-6	TRBJ1-3	TGTGCCAGCAGTTATTCGGGAGGTGGAAACACCATATATTTT	CASSYSGGGNTIYF
-	-	14	TRBV5-1	TRBJ1-6	TGCGCCAGCAGCCTCAAGGGAGGGAATTCACCCCTCCACTTT	CASSLKGGNSPLHF
-	-	14	TRBV7-2	TRBJ1-5	TGTGCCAGCAGCTATTCAGGGTCCAATCAGCCCCAGCATTTT	CASSYSGSNQPQHF
-	-	13	TRBV19	TRBJ1-2	TGTGCCAGTAGTTACGGGGGGGTTCGGGGCTACACCTTC	CASSYGGVRGYTF
-	-	13	TRBV5-5	TRBJ2-7	TGTGCCAGCAGCTTCTTCGGAGGGCCCGAGCAGTACTTC	CASSFFGGPEQYF
TRBD1	-	15	TRBV5-5	TRBJ1-2	TGTGCCAGCAGCCCCCTCAGGGGGGCCGGGTATGGCTACACCTTC	CASSPLRGAGYGYTF
-	few	15	TRBV18	TRBJ2-7	TGTGCCAGCTCACCAAACGGAGGGGGTTCCTACGAGCAGTACTTC	CASSPNGGGSYEQYF
-	-	14	TRBV6-5	TRBJ1-4	TGTGCCAGCAGGACCGGGACACATAATGAAAAACTGTTTTTT	CASRTGTHNEKLFF
-	-	14	TRBV5-1	TRBJ2-7	TGCGCCAGCAGCTTGGGTCAGGGAAATCGCGAGCAGTACTTC	CASSLGQGNREQYF
-	-	14	TRBV7-2	TRBJ2-3	TGTGCCAGCAGCTTAGACGGGAGATGGGATACGCAGTATTTT	CASSLDGRWDTQYF
TRBD1	few	15	TRBV2	TRBJ2-5	TGTGCCAGCAGCTTGGGACAGGGTAGAGGGGAGACCCAGTACTTC	CASSLGQGRGETQYF